A single sample is the source of the 30 T cell receptor beta chains below, sequenced in a study of blood T cell repertoires in COVID-19. The data were produced by immunoSEQ multiplex PCR, yet TCRdb's version contains in-frame clones alone and is incomplete. The sample yields 120,000 or so clones, around 90% seen once. The source material was peripheral blood. These receptors all come from a human donor in a cohort sampled during active COVID-19.

This chain connects TRBV6-2 or TRBV6-3 to TRBJ1-1; D gene ambiguous. The CDR3 is made up of 13 amino acids. The V end lost 6 bases, the J end lost 10 bases, and 18 bases lay between the germline ends. Per germline, CDR1 MNHEY and CDR2 SVGEGT. CDR3 sequence (DNA): TGTGCCAGCAGCCCTAATAGGAGTGGTGGAGCTTTCTTT. Translation gives CASSPNRSGGAFF.

The chain couples TRBV19 to TRBJ2-4; 9 bases are shared with TRBD2. The J segment lost 7 bases and the V segment lost 3 bases, leaving 4 bases of the junction unmatched. Per germline, CDR1 LNHDA and CDR2 SQIVND (reference sequence). The CDR3 consists of 14 residues. CDR3 nucleotide sequence: TGTGCCAGTAGTATCCCGGCGGGAGGGAACATTCAGTACTTC. It translates to CASSIPAGGNIQYF.

This chain joins TRBV6-5 and TRBJ2-7; D is perhaps TRBD1 (6 bases). The CDR3 consists of 14 residues. The V and J ends lost 6 bases and 3 bases respectively, with 15 bases between them. The germline CDR1 and CDR2 sequences are MNHEY and SVGAGI. The DNA of the CDR3 is TGTGCCAGCAGGCACCGGGACAATTTCTACGAGCAGTACTTC. Protein: CASRHRDNFYEQYF.

This chain joins TRBV15 and TRBJ2-1, with D hard to call. This CDR3 has 15 residues. V dropped 1 base and J dropped 2 bases, with 9 bases sitting between them. Germline loops: CDR1 LNHNV, CDR2 YYDKDF (reference sequence). The CDR3 loop is CATSRVTGPYNEQFF. For the CDR3, the DNA is TGTGCCACCAGCAGAGTGACGGGTCCCTACAATGAGCAGTTCTTC.

The rearrangement links TRBV28 to TRBJ2-1, with 10 bases matching TRBD1. The germline V gene has CDR1 MDHEN and CDR2 SYDVKM. This CDR3 has 14 residues. The ends lost 7 bases at V and 10 bases at J; junction bases unmatched: 10. The CDR3 DNA reads TGTGCCAGCAATTTGTGGGACAGGGGAGGGGAGCAGTTCTTC. Protein sequence: CASNLWDRGGEQFF.

This clone was counted at least ten times. The identical CDR3 is also encoded by other nucleotide sequences in the sample. The rearrangement joins TRBV5-1 to TRBJ1-2, with 7 bases identical to TRBD1. The CDR3 runs to 14 residues. V lost 4 bases, J lost 2 bases, and 5 bases stayed unmatched. CDR1 is SGHRS and CDR2 is YFSETQ in the germline V gene. For the CDR3, the DNA is TGCGCCAGCAGCGGGGACAGAGCAAACTATGGCTACACCTTC. This gives the protein CASSGDRANYGYTF. Drawing the rest from reference TRBV5-1 and TRBJ1-2, the complete variable domain is KAGVTQTPRYLIKTRGQQVTLSCSPISGHRSVSWYQQTPGQGLQFLFEYFSETQRNKGNFPGRFSGRQFSNSRSEMNVSTLELGDSALYLCASSGDRANYGYTFGSGTRLTVV.

The chain combines TRBV27 with TRBJ2-3; 10 bases map to TRBD2. From germline, CDR1 is MNHEY and CDR2 SMNVEV (reference sequence). CDR3 length equals 15 residues. Trimming cost V 5 bases and J 6 bases; bases outside gene matches: 8. The CDR3 region has the DNA TGTGCCAGCAGTCCACAAAGCGGGAGGGGTGATACGCAGTATTTT. It codes for CASSPQSGRGDTQYF.

This clone has just one count. V and J are TRBV7-9 and TRBJ1-3, with D unresolved. The CDR3 is made up of 14 amino acids. Trimming pared 5 bases from V and 0 bases from J, leaving 8 bases between. Germline CDR1 is SEHNR and CDR2 is FQNEAQ (reference sequence). This CDR3 reads CASSLQSSGNTIYF. The CDR3, as DNA: TGTGCCAGCAGCCTACAGTCCTCTGGAAACACCATATATTTT.

The genes are TRBV27 and TRBJ2-7; no clear D. The V and J ends lost 2 bases and 6 bases respectively, with 14 bases between them. Germline lookup yields CDR1 MNHEY and CDR2 SMNVEV (reference sequence). The length of the CDR3 is 14 residues. This chain's CDR3 is CASSLATGGFEQYF. As DNA, the CDR3 is TGTGCCAGCAGTTTAGCTACCGGCGGCTTCGAGCAGTACTTC.

The chain is built from TRBV15 and TRBJ2-5; D not certain. CDR3 size: 12 residues. V lost 3 bases and J 3 bases, leaving 5 bases between the germline ends. Germline V CDR1 and CDR2: LNHNV, YYDKDF (reference sequence). The CDR3 protein is CATSRQKETQYF. CDR3 bases: TGTGCCACCAGCAGGCAGAAAGAGACCCAGTACTTC. The full variable domain, in which reference TRBV15 and TRBJ2-5 provide the parts outside the CDR3, is DAMVIQNPRYQVTQFGKPVTLSCSQTLNHNVMYWYQQKSSQAPKLLFHYYDKDFNNEADTPDNFQSRRPNTSFCFLDIRSPGLGDTAMYLCATSRQKETQYFGPGTRLLVL.

The gene calls are TRBV5-6 and TRBJ2-2, with 8 bases that match TRBD2. The CDR3 consists of 19 residues. Germline V CDR1 and CDR2: SGHDT, YYEEEE. V gave up 0 bases and J gave up 1 base; unmatched junction bases: 11. CDR3 bases: TGTGCCAGCAGCTTGGTAGGTAGGCGTCTAGCGGGGAACACCGGGGAGCTGTTTTTT. Encoded protein: CASSLVGRRLAGNTGELFF.

V is TRBV19 and J is TRBJ1-1, with TRBD1 as a possible D gene (5 bases). V lost 7 bases and J lost 11, with 32 bases in between. Germline assignment: CDR1 LNHDA and CDR2 SQIVND (reference sequence). The CDR3 sequence is 17 residues long. CDR3 nucleotide sequence: TGTGCCAGTATACGGGAGACGCAGGGCACCTCCGACATGGTCGCTTTCTTT. This translates into CASIRETQGTSDMVAFF.

This rearrangement joins TRBV18 to TRBJ2-1, with TRBD2 matching 14 bases. The CDR3 covers 18 residues. Germline V gene lookup returns CDR1 KGHSH and CDR2 LQKENI. The V segment lost 3 bases and the J segment 0 bases; nucleotides outside the gene matches: 4. CDR3 DNA sequence: TGTGCCAGCTCACCTAGCGGGACTAGCGGGAGCTCCTACAATGAGCAGTTCTTC. Translating it yields CASSPSGTSGSSYNEQFF.

The chain recombines TRBV5-1 with TRBJ2-7; 9 nucleotides line up with TRBD1. V gave up 4 bases and J gave up 0 bases; unmatched junction bases: 8. CDR3 length: 16 amino acids. Germline CDR1 reads SGHRS; CDR2 reads YFSETQ. CDR3 sequence reads: CASSPGQGLSSYEQYF. Here the CDR3 DNA reads TGCGCCAGCAGCCCCGGACAGGGGTTGAGCTCCTACGAGCAGTACTTC.

This clone occurred a few times. The chain employs TRBV10-3 and TRBJ2-1; 8 positions match TRBD1. V gave up 6 bases and J gave up 6 bases; unmatched junction bases: 7. Germline assignment: CDR1 ENHRY and CDR2 SYGVKD. This CDR3 contains 14 residues. CDR3 protein: CAISADRDLNEQFF. The CDR3, as DNA: TGTGCCATCAGCGCGGACAGGGATCTCAATGAGCAGTTCTTC.

CDR3 loop: CARSLLFQGWRQNDGYTF. CDR3 coding DNA: TGTGCCAGAAGCTTGCTTTTTCAAGGTTGGAGACAGAACGATGGCTACACCTTC. This chain links TRBV5-3 with TRBJ1-2, with D possibly being TRBD1 (5 bases). TRBV5-3 is assigned to the ORF class and has an uncertain function. The CDR3 has 18 residues. V was cut by 1 base and J by 6 bases, with 25 bases left in between.

V and J are TRBV7-9 and TRBJ1-3, with a tentative D call TRBD1 (5 bases). Trimming shortened V by 0 bases and J by 4 bases, and 13 bases separated the two germline ends. The length of the CDR3 is 16 residues. Germline V CDR1 and CDR2: SEHNR, FQNEAQ (reference sequence). CDR3 protein: CASSLAAGTRGNTIYF. In nucleotides, the CDR3 is TGTGCCAGCAGCTTAGCGGCGGGGACGAGAGGAAACACCATATATTTT.

The CDR3 spells CASSQAGVDYGYTF. The CDR3, as DNA: TGCGCCAGCAGCCAAGCGGGGGTAGACTATGGCTACACCTTC. The chain combines TRBV4-1 with TRBJ1-2, with D possibly TRBD1 on 5 matching bases. This CDR3 has 14 residues. Trimming cost V 1 base and J 3 bases, with 9 bases left between them. Per germline, CDR1 MGHRA and CDR2 YSYEKL.

This chain uses TRBV18 with TRBJ2-3; 7 bases are shared with TRBD1. The CDR3 consists of 17 residues. The V gene's germline CDR1 is KGHSH and CDR2 LQKENI. The ends lost 1 base at V and 5 bases at J; junction bases unmatched: 12. The CDR3, as DNA: TGTGCCAGCTCACCACGGCGGACAGGATTGGTCAAAGATACGCAGTATTTT. Its translation is CASSPRRTGLVKDTQYF. The full variable domain, completed using reference TRBV18 and TRBJ2-3, is NAGVMQNPRHLVRRRGQEARLRCSPMKGHSHVYWYRQLPEEGLKFMVYLQKENIIDESGMPKERFSAEFPKEGPSILRIQQVVRGDSAAYFCASSPRRTGLVKDTQYFGPGTRLTVL.

The chain carries TRBV7-2 and TRBJ1-1; 7 nucleotides match TRBD1. CDR1 and CDR2 from the germline V gene are SGHTA and FQGNSA. CDR3 size: 15 residues. V shed 4 bases and J 8 bases; nucleotides not matched to a gene: 13. CDR3 DNA sequence: TGTGCCAGCAGCTCGGATGCAGGGGGGTATGAAGAAGCTTTCTTT. Amino acids: CASSSDAGGYEEAFF.

J is TRBJ2-2 and V is TRBV10-2; no clear D. V was clipped by 4 bases and J by 6 bases, with 9 bases between them. Germline V gene sequence: CDR1 WSHSY, CDR2 SAAADI. The CDR3 is 13 residues long. The CDR3 here is CASSVSGPGELFF. The CDR3, as DNA: TGCGCCAGCAGTGTTAGTGGTCCCGGGGAGCTGTTTTTT.

This clone has only a few counts. The chain recombines TRBV19 with TRBJ2-7; the D is unclear. The CDR3 has 13 amino acids. Germline V lookup: CDR1 LNHDA, CDR2 SQIVND (reference sequence). The V and J ends lost 2 bases and 2 bases respectively, with 7 bases between them. This chain's CDR3 is CASSISLTYEQYF. CDR3 sequence (DNA): TGTGCCAGTAGTATATCACTGACCTACGAGCAGTACTTC.

The rearrangement uses TRBV10-3 and TRBJ2-1, with 7 bases fitting TRBD1. The CDR3 is made up of 12 amino acids. Germline assignment: CDR1 ENHRY and CDR2 SYGVKD. The ends lost 6 bases at V and 9 bases at J; junction bases unmatched: 5. This chain's CDR3 is CAISRQGGEQFF. CDR3 DNA: TGTGCCATCAGCCGACAGGGTGGTGAGCAGTTCTTC.

The chain links TRBV10-2 to TRBJ2-1, with a tentative D call TRBD1 (5 bases). Trimming cost V 2 bases and J 1 base, with 6 bases left between them. In germline, CDR1 is WSHSY, CDR2 SAAADI. The length of the CDR3 is 14 residues. Written as DNA, the CDR3 is TGCGCCAGCAGTGAGGGGGCGTCCTACAATGAGCAGTTCTTC. Residues: CASSEGASYNEQFF.

This rearrangement joins TRBV10-3 to TRBJ2-7; TRBD1 matches 7 bases. The V gene's germline CDR1 is ENHRY and CDR2 SYGVKD. Losses at the gene ends were 4 bases for V and 4 bases for J; bases not matched to a gene: 13. The CDR3 loop spans 16 amino acids. The CDR3 sequence: CAISVHMGQGVYEQYF. The CDR3 DNA reads TGTGCCATCAGTGTACATATGGGGCAGGGGGTTTACGAGCAGTACTTC.

The V and J genes are TRBV28 and TRBJ2-3, with 10 positions matching TRBD2. The trim removed 7 bases at V and 3 bases at J, leaving 10 bases unmatched. The germline V gene encodes CDR1 MDHEN and CDR2 SYDVKM. The CDR3 consists of 16 residues. The chain's CDR3 is CASTIQAGGPTDTQYF. CDR3 DNA sequence: TGTGCCAGCACTATCCAAGCGGGAGGGCCAACAGATACGCAGTATTTT.

The rearrangement joins TRBV5-8 to TRBJ1-5; D perhaps matches TRBD1 (5 bases). The CDR3 has 14 amino acids. Germline V gene lookup returns CDR1 SGHTS and CDR2 YDEGEE. Trimming stripped 5 bases from V and 6 bases from J, with 15 bases between. The CDR3 nucleotides read TGTGCCAGCAGTCTCGCAGGGTTTGGTCAGCCCCAGCATTTT. It codes for CASSLAGFGQPQHF.

This clone showed up just a few times. The rearrangement links TRBV7-9 to TRBJ1-1, with a weak D call TRBD1 (6 bases). Germline V gene data show CDR1 as SEHNR and CDR2 as FQNEAQ (reference sequence). This CDR3 is 15 amino acids long. Trimming took off 5 bases at V and 1 base at J, with 14 bases between the two ends. The CDR3 loop is CASSIQGVRNTEAFF. The CDR3, as DNA: TGTGCCAGCAGCATACAGGGAGTTCGGAACACTGAAGCTTTCTTT.

This chain links TRBV3-1 (or the pseudogene TRBV3-2) with TRBJ1-1, with D uncertain. The germline gives CDR1 LGHDT, CDR2 YNNKEL (reference sequence). The CDR3 covers 12 residues. Trimming removed 5 bases at V and 10 bases at J, with 14 bases between. The CDR3 sequence: CASSGLGVGAFF. CDR3 sequence (DNA): TGTGCCAGCAGCGGACTCGGGGTCGGAGCTTTCTTT.

The chain is built from TRBV4-3 and TRBJ2-2, with 11 bases identical to TRBD2. With V trimmed by 0 bases and J by 7 bases, 7 bases remained unmatched. Per the germline V gene, CDR1 is LGHNA and CDR2 is YSLEER. The CDR3 has 17 amino acids. The CDR3 nucleotides are TGCGCCAGCAGCCAAGATAAACTAGCGGGAGCAAACGGGGAGCTGTTTTTT. Its protein product is CASSQDKLAGANGELFF.